Below are 5 T cell receptor beta chains sequenced from a single sample in a study of CD8+CD57+ T cells in acquired aplastic anemia (dated by TCRdb to the late 2010s). TCRdb records Illumina HiSeq 2000 as the sequencer. TCR beta VDJ combination and CDR3 sequence profiling used genomic DNA as the template. TCRdb cleaned the public reads at Q25 with fastp, built clones with MiXCR and kept in-frame beta chains. Duplicate CDR3 protein sequences are folded into a single record with the most common DNA and genes. This sample holds around 230,000 distinct CDR3 sequences; around 60% were observed only once. 25% to 35% of the sample lies in the top ten. Sequenced: sorted CD4+, CD8+, or CD8+CD57+ T cells (not recorded which) from PBMCs. These receptors came from a human donor in good health.

This clonotype was seen many times. V and J are TRBV4-1 and TRBJ1-6, with D possibly matching TRBD1 (5 bases). The CDR3 has 12 amino acids. CDR1 and CDR2 (germline): MGHRA, YSYEKL. The germline V and J ends were trimmed by 4 bases and 15 bases, with 13 bases remaining between them. In DNA form, the CDR3 reads TGCGCCAGCAGCCGCGACAGATTTGTCCTCCACTTT. Translated, it gives CASSRDRFVLHF.

This chain connects TRBV7-6 to TRBJ2-2; 14 bases agree with TRBD2. Germline trimming cut 4 bases from V and 5 bases from J; bases unmatched to any gene: 12. There are 19 residues in the CDR3. Germline CDR1 SGHVS, CDR2 FNYEAQ. The CDR3 reads CASSSGTSGGQGATGELFF. CDR3 DNA sequence: TGTGCCAGCAGCTCCGGGACTAGCGGGGGACAAGGCGCTACCGGGGAGCTGTTTTTT.

V gene TRBV5-4 combines with J gene TRBJ1-2, with a tentative D call TRBD1 (5 bases). V was cut by 3 bases and J by 1 base, with 34 bases left in between. The CDR3 is made up of 22 amino acids. Germline V gene lookup returns CDR1 SGHNT and CDR2 YYREEE (reference sequence). The CDR3 loop is CASSSPRGFDPSASKLNYGYTF. The CDR3 bases are TGTGCCAGCAGCTCGCCCCGGGGCTTTGATCCGTCGGCGTCCAAGCTTAACTATGGCTACACCTTC.

This clonotype was seen a single time. Here the CDR3 reads CASSPGVDRVGYEQYF. CDR3 bases: TGTGCCAGCAGCCCTGGGGTAGACAGGGTAGGCTACGAGCAGTACTTC. The chain couples TRBV7-6 to TRBJ2-7; 7 nucleotides agree with TRBD1. Germline trimming cut 5 bases from V and 3 bases from J; bases unmatched to any gene: 13. Per the germline V gene, CDR1 is SGHVS and CDR2 is FNYEAQ. The CDR3 covers 16 residues.

The chain uses TRBV19 and TRBJ1-4; possible D gene TRBD1, 5 bases. Germline CDR1 LNHDA, CDR2 SQIVND (reference sequence). The CDR3 consists of 14 residues. Trimming stripped 6 bases from V and 4 bases from J, with 12 bases between. The CDR3 region has the DNA TGTGCCAGTAGCTCGAAACAGGTTAATGAAAAACTGTTTTTT. The encoded protein is CASSSKQVNEKLFF.